One sample yielded the 13 T cell receptor beta chains listed below, sequenced in a study of PD-1 blockade in classical Hodgkin lymphoma. The protocol was immunoSEQ multiplex PCR, while the TCRdb copy is restricted to in-frame clones and leaves out a portion. The table records over 80,000 clones, roughly 78% of them present only once. The time point is: cycle 4 day 1 (C4D1), after six to seven weeks of nivolumab. All patients relapsed after autologous stem cell transplantation, and brentuximab vedotin exposure varied. The sequencing used peripheral blood mononuclear cells (PBMCs), collected before the fourth cycle of nivolumab. The receptors shown here come from a human donor with classical Hodgkin lymphoma.

CDR3 amino acids: CASSIRSRERQPQHF. The CDR3 DNA reads as TGTGCCAGTAGTATCAGGTCAAGGGAACGGCAGCCCCAGCATTTT. V and J are TRBV19 and TRBJ1-5; D remains unclear. The CDR3 sequence is 15 residues long. V was shortened by 3 bases and J by 7 bases, with 16 bases between the two germline ends. Germline loops: CDR1 LNHDA, CDR2 SQIVND (reference sequence).

V usage is TRBV11-2 and J usage is TRBJ1-5; TRBD1 is a possible D gene (5 bases). V was shortened by 0 bases and J by 0 bases, with 21 bases between the two germline ends. Germline V gene lookup returns CDR1 SGHAT and CDR2 FQNNGV. The CDR3 consists of 20 residues. CDR3 sequence reads: CASSLEGVDSAFYSNQPQHF. The CDR3 coding sequence is TGTGCCAGCAGCTTAGAAGGTGTAGACAGCGCCTTTTATAGCAATCAGCCCCAGCATTTT.

The V call is TRBV7-9, the J call TRBJ2-2; D uncertain. Looked up from germline, CDR1 is SEHNR and CDR2 is FQNEAQ (reference sequence). The CDR3 consists of 17 residues. V was cut by 7 bases and J by 0 bases, with 18 bases left in between. The CDR3 protein is CASTPPGLRSNTGELFF. In DNA, the CDR3 is TGTGCCAGCACCCCCCCGGGTTTGCGATCGAACACCGGGGAGCTGTTTTTT.

In DNA, the CDR3 is TGTGCCAGTAGCCCGACAGGCCAAGAGACCCAGTACTTC. Protein: CASSPTGQETQYF. The chain joins TRBV19 to TRBJ2-5, with D perhaps TRBD1 (6 bases). The CDR3 is 13 residues long. Per the germline V gene, CDR1 is LNHDA and CDR2 is SQIVND (reference sequence). Deletions cut 6 bases from V and 1 base from J, with 9 bases between.

The chain is built from TRBV7-9 and TRBJ2-1; D uncertain. The CDR3 is 14 amino acids. The germline V gene encodes CDR1 SEHNR and CDR2 FQNEAQ (reference sequence). V was clipped by 3 bases and J by 2 bases, with 8 bases between them. CDR3 residues: CASSFPGPYNEQFF. CDR3 nucleotides: TGTGCCAGCAGCTTCCCGGGTCCCTACAATGAGCAGTTCTTC.

V usage is TRBV14 and J usage is TRBJ2-3, with D unclear. V lost 1 base and J lost 4, with 12 bases in between. Looked up from germline, CDR1 is SGHDN and CDR2 is FVKESK. The CDR3 runs 15 residues. The CDR3, as DNA: TGTGCCAGCAGCCAAGTTTTAGGGTTCTCAGATACGCAGTATTTT. Encoded protein: CASSQVLGFSDTQYF.

The chain is built from TRBV30 and TRBJ2-4, with 8 bases identical to TRBD2. This CDR3 region has 13 residues. With V trimmed by 1 base and J by 5 bases, 1 base remained unmatched. CDR1 and CDR2 from the germline V gene are GTSNPN and SVGIG (reference sequence). The CDR3 protein is CAWSELAENIQYF. CDR3 bases: TGTGCCTGGAGTGAACTAGCGGAAAACATTCAGTACTTC.

CDR3 sequence reads: CASSQDQIAGGSAYEQYF. In DNA, the CDR3 is TGTGCCAGCAGCCAAGATCAAATAGCGGGAGGTAGCGCCTACGAGCAGTACTTC. V is TRBV4-2 and J is TRBJ2-7; 10 positions agree with TRBD2. There are 18 residues in the CDR3. J was trimmed by 2 bases and V by 0 bases; bases with no gene match: 10. Germline V gene data show CDR1 as LGHNA and CDR2 as YNFKEQ.

V is TRBV18 and J is TRBJ1-1; 7 bases are shared with TRBD1. V shed 1 base and J 7 bases; nucleotides not matched to a gene: 9. The CDR3 runs to 15 residues. Looked up from germline, CDR1 is KGHSH and CDR2 is LQKENI. This CDR3 is CASSPLRQGRSEAFF. CDR3 DNA: TGTGCCAGCTCACCACTTCGACAGGGACGGAGTGAAGCTTTCTTT.

The V gene is TRBV6-5, the J gene TRBJ1-2; D gene ambiguous. CDR1 and CDR2 from the germline V gene are MNHEY and SVGAGI. The CDR3 has 13 residues. Trimming cost V 8 bases and J 3 bases, with 13 bases left between them. CDR3 loop: CASRRKEYYGYTF. CDR3 DNA sequence: TGTGCCAGCCGCCGGAAGGAGTACTATGGCTACACCTTC.

The rearrangement joins TRBV6-4 to TRBJ1-2; TRBD1 aligns across 9 bases. From germline, CDR1 is MRHNA and CDR2 SNTAGT. The V and J ends lost 5 bases and 4 bases, in that order; junction bases with no gene match: 5. This CDR3 contains 14 residues. CDR3 in DNA: TGTGCCAGCAGTTTAACAGGGGGCGTCTATGGCTACACCTTC. Its protein product is CASSLTGGVYGYTF.

This chain uses TRBV4-3 with TRBJ1-2, with D hard to call. Germline CDR1 is LGHNA and CDR2 is YSLEER. With 1 base removed from V and 2 bases from J, the gap between germline ends came to 8 bases. The CDR3 consists of 14 residues. CDR3 protein: CASSQVQRNYGYTF. CDR3 bases: TGCGCCAGCAGCCAAGTCCAGAGAAACTATGGCTACACCTTC.

This sequence joins TRBV6-5 and TRBJ1-2; a possible D gene is TRBD1 (6 bases). V lost 0 bases and J 8 bases, leaving 19 bases between the germline ends. The CDR3 extends over 16 amino acids. CDR1 is MNHEY, CDR2 SVGAGI, per germline. CDR3 region: CASSYSGGSDFRGYTF. DNA of the CDR3: TGTGCCAGCAGTTACTCGGGGGGCAGCGACTTTCGCGGCTACACCTTC.